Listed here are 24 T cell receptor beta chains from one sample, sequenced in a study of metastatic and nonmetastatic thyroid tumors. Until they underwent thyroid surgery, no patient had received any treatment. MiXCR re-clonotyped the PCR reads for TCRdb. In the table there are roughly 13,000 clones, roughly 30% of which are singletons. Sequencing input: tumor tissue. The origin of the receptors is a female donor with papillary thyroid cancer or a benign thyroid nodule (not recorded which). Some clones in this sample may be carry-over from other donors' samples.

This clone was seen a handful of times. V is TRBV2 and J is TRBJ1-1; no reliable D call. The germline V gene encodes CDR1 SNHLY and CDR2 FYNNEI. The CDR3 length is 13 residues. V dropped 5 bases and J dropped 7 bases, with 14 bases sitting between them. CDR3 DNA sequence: TGTGCCAGCAGTTACGACCCAGGTATTGAAGCTTTCTTT. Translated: CASSYDPGIEAFF.

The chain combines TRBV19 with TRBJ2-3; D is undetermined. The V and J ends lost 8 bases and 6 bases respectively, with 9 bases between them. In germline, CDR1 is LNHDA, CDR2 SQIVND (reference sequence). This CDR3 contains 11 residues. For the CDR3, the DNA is TGTGCCAGTTCCTTGCAGGATACGCAGTATTTT. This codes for CASSLQDTQYF.

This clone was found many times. Here the CDR3 reads CASRRTGAETQYF. CDR3 nucleotides: TGTGCCAGCAGACGGACAGGGGCCGAGACCCAGTACTTC. The chain recombines TRBV3-1 with TRBJ2-5; TRBD1 matches at 9 bases. The V gene end was trimmed by 6 bases and the J gene end by 5 bases; junction bases not matched to a gene: 4. The CDR3 sequence is 13 residues long. Per the germline V gene, CDR1 is LGHDT and CDR2 is YNNKEL (reference sequence).

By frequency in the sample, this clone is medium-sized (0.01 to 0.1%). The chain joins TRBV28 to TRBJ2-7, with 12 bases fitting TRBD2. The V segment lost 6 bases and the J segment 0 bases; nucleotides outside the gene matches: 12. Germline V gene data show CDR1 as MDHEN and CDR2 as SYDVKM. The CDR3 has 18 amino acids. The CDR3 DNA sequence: TGTGCCAGCAGCCAGGGGGGACTAGCGGGCATTAGCTCCTACGAGCAGTACTTC. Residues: CASSQGGLAGISSYEQYF.

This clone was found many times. The CDR3 loop is CASRDRGRANEKLFF. The DNA of the CDR3 is TGTGCCAGCAGGGACAGGGGACGGGCTAATGAAAAACTGTTTTTT. The chain has TRBV6-1 and TRBJ1-4; 9 bases match TRBD1. The germline gives CDR1 MNHNS, CDR2 SASEGT. The CDR3 runs to 15 residues. J lost 3 bases, V lost 6 bases, and 5 bases had no gene match.

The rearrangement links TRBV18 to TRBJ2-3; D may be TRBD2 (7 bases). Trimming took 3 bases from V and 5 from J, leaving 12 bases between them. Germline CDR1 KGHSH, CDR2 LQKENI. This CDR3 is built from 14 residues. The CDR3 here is CASSPGGAGDTQYF. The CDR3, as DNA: TGTGCCAGCTCACCGGGGGGGGCAGGAGATACGCAGTATTTT. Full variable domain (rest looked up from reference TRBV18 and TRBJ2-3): NAGVMQNPRHLVRRRGQEARLRCSPMKGHSHVYWYRQLPEEGLKFMVYLQKENIIDESGMPKERFSAEFPKEGPSILRIQQVVRGDSAAYFCASSPGGAGDTQYFGPGTRLTVL.

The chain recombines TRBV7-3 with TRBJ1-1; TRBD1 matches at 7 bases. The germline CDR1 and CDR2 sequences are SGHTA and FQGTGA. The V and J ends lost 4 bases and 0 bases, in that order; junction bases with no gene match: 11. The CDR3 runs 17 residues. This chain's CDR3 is CASSSGVTGLLNTEAFF. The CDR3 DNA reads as TGTGCCAGCAGCTCGGGGGTGACAGGGCTATTGAACACTGAAGCTTTCTTT.

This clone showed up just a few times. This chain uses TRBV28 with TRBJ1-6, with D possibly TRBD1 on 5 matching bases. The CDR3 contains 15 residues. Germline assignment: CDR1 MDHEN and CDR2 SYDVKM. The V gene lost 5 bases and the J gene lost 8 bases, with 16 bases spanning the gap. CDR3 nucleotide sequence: TGTGCCAGCAGTACCTCCAGCTGGGGGGATTCACCCCTCCACTTT. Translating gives CASSTSSWGDSPLHF.

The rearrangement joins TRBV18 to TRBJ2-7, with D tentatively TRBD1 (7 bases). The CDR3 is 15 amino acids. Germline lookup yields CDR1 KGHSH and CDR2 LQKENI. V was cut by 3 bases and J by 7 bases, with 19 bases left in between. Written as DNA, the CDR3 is TGTGCCAGCTCACCCCAAGGGACAGTGACTAGGGAGCAGTACTTC. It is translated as CASSPQGTVTREQYF.

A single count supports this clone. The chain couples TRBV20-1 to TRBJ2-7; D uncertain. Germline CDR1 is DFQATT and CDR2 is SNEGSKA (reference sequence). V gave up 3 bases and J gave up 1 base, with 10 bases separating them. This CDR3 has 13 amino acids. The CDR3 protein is CSARWTGSYEQYF. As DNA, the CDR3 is TGCAGTGCTAGGTGGACGGGTTCCTACGAGCAGTACTTC.

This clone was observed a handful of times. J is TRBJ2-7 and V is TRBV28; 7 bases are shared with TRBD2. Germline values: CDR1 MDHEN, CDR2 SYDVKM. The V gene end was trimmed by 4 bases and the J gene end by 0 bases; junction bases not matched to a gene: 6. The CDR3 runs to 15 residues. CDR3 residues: CASSSTGTTSYEQYF. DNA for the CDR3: TGTGCCAGCAGTTCTACCGGGACTACCTCCTACGAGCAGTACTTC.

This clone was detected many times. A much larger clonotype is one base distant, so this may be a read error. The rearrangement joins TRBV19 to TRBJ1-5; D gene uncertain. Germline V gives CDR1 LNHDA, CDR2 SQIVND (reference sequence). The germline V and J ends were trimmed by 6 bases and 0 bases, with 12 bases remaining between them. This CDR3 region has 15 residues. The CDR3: CASSPQGSSNQPQHF. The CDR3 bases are TGTGCCAGTAGCCCGCAAGGGAGTAGCAATCAGCCCCAGCATTTT.

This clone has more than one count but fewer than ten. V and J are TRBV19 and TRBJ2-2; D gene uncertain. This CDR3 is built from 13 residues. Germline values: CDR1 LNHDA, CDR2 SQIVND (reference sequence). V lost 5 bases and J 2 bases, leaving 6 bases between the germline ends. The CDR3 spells CASSAANTGELFF. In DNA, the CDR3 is TGTGCCAGTAGTGCCGCTAACACCGGGGAGCTGTTTTTT.

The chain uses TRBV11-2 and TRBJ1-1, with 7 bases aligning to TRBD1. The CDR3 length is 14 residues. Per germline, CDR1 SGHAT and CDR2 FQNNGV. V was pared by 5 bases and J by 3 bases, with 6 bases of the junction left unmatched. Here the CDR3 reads CASSRDSWDTEAFF. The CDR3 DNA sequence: TGTGCCAGCAGCCGGGACAGTTGGGACACTGAAGCTTTCTTT.

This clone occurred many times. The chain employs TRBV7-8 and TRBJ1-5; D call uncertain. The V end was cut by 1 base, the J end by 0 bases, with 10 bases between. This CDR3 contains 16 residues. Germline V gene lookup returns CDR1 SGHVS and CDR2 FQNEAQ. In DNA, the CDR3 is TGTGCCAGCAGCTTAGGATCGGCGGTTAGCAATCAGCCCCAGCATTTT. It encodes CASSLGSAVSNQPQHF.

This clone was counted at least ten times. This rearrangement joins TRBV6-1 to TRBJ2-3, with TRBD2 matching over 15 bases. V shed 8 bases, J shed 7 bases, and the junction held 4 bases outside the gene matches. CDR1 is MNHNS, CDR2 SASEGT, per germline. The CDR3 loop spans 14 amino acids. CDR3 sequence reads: CASGLAGGPNTQYF. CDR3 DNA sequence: TGTGCCAGCGGACTAGCGGGGGGGCCTAATACGCAGTATTTT.

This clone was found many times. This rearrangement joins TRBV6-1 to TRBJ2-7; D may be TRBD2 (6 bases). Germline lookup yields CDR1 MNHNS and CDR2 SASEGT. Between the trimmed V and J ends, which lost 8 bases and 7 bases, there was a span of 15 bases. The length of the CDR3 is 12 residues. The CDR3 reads CASCSGPTEQYF. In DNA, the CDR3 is TGTGCCAGCTGTAGCGGACCCACGGAGCAGTACTTC.

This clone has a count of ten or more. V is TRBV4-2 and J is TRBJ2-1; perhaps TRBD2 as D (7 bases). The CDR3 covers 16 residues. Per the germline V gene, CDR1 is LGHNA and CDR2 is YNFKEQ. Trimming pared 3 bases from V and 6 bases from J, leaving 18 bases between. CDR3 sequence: CASSHAARGGGNEQFF. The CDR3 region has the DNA TGTGCCAGCAGCCACGCCGCTCGGGGAGGGGGCAATGAGCAGTTCTTC.

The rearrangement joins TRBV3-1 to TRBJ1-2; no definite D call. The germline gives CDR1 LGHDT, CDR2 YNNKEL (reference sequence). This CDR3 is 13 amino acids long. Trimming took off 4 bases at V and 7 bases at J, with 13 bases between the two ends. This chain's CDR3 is CASSLSQEGGYTF. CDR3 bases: TGTGCCAGCAGCCTCAGCCAGGAAGGTGGCTACACCTTC.

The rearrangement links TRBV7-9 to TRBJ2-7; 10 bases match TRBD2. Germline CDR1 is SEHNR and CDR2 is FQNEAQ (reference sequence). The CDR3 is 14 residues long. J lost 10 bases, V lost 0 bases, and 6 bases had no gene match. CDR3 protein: CASSLAASGRVQYF. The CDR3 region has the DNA TGTGCCAGCAGCTTAGCCGCTAGCGGGAGAGTCCAGTACTTC.

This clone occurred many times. The CDR3 is CSARDQRGGLQETQYF. The CDR3, as DNA: TGCAGTGCTAGAGATCAGCGGGGGGGCCTTCAAGAGACCCAGTACTTC. J is TRBJ2-5 and V is TRBV20-1; TRBD2 aligns across 10 bases. This CDR3 has 16 amino acids. J was trimmed by 2 bases and V by 0 bases; bases with no gene match: 6. Looked up from germline, CDR1 is DFQATT and CDR2 is SNEGSKA (reference sequence).

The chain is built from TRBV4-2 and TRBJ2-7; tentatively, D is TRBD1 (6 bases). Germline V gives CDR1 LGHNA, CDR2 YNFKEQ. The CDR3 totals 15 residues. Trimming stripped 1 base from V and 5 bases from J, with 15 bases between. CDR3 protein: CASSQVQGSVDEQYF. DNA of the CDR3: TGTGCCAGCAGCCAAGTTCAGGGGAGCGTCGACGAGCAGTACTTC.

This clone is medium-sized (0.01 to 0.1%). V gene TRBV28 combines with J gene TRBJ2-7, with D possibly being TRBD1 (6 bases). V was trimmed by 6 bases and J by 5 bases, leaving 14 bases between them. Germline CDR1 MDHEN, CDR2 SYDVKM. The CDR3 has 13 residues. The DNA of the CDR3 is TGTGCCAGCAGCCAGCCAGGGGAGAACGAGCAGTACTTC. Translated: CASSQPGENEQYF.

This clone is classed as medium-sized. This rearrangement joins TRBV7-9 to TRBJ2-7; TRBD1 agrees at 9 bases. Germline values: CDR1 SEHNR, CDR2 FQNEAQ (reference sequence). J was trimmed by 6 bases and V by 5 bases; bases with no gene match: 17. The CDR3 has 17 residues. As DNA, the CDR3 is TGTGCCAGCAGCCCCTTCCGGGACAGGGAAAGGACGGGCGAGCAGTACTTC. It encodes CASSPFRDRERTGEQYF.